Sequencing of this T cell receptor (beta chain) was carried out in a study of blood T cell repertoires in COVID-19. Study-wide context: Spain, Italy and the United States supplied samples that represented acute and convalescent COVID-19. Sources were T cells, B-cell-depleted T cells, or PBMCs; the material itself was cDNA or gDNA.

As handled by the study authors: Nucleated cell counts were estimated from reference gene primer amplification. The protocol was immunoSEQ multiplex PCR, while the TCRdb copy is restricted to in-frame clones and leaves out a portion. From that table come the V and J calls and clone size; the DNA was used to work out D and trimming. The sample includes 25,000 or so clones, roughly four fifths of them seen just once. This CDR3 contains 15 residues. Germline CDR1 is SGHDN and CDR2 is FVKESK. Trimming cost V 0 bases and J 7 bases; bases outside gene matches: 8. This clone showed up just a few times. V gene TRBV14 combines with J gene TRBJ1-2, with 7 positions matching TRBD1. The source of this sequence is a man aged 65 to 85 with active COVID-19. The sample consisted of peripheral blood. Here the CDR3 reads CASSQDPQGTVGYTF. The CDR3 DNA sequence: TGTGCCAGCAGCCAAGATCCACAGGGGACGGTTGGCTACACCTTC.